This TCR beta chain was retrieved from a study of blood T cell repertoires in COVID-19. As for the study in general: The United States, Italy and Spain were the sources of the acute and convalescent COVID-19 samples. PBMCs, B-cell-depleted T cells, or T cells were the source of the cDNA or gDNA that made up the material.

CDR1 is MNHEY and CDR2 is SVGEGT in the germline V gene. CDR3 length: 13 amino acids. For this clone: Sequence at one end of the junction differs from germline and may be a read error.

Authors' processing steps: Amplification of reference gene primers was used by the study to estimate nucleated cell counts. Using immunoSEQ multiplex PCR, the repertoire was profiled, and TCRdb retains in-frame clones only, with some absent. V and J calls and clone size follow that table, whereas D and trimming were derived from the DNA. The data contain a few hundred thousand clones, roughly nine tenths of them singletons. V usage is TRBV6-2 or TRBV6-3 and J usage is TRBJ1-1; D is uncertain. The sample taken for sequencing was PBMCs or T cells enriched from blood (not recorded which). The TCR was taken from a woman aged 40-49 years who had been exposed to COVID-19. The DNA for the CDR3 is TGTGCCAGCAGTTACGGAGGTTCCGTTGGTTCTTCCTTT. Translated: CASSYGGSVGSSF.